Detailed here is one T cell receptor (beta chain). Its specificity is not known. The source of the sample is a study of tumor and adjacent non-tumor tissue in lung cancer. Overall study: Each sample yielded around 4 million productive TCRbeta reads on average.

Study-wide results and limits: Tumor TCR diversity, when higher, was linked to shorter survival. Top 100 clones took a larger repertoire share in normal lung. Significantly higher TCR diversity was found in tumor than normal lung.

The library came from three nested PCR rounds adapted from ARM-PCR protocols. One entry per CDR3 protein, called by TCRdb with MiXCR from the multiplex PCR reads. The sample contains 120,000 or so distinct CDR3 sequences, around three fifths of which appear only once. No cell sorting was done before RNA was extracted from the tissue. The origin of this receptor is a man younger than 45 with non-small cell lung cancer. The material sequenced was lung tumor tissue.

CDR3 nucleotide sequence: TGCTGCGAACCCGACACAGGGGCAAGGGAAGATGAGCAGTTCTTC. Amino acids: CCEPDTGAREDEQFF. This sequence joins TRBV29-1 and TRBJ2-1, with TRBD1 matching over 7 bases. CDR3 length: 15 residues. CDR1 and CDR2 from the germline V gene are SQVTM and ANQGSEA.